The sequence of this TCR beta chain was determined in a study of T cells in Graves' hyperthyroidism and ophthalmopathy. The V and J ends lost 5 bases and 7 bases, in that order; junction bases with no gene match: 2. CDR1 and CDR2 (germline): SNHLY, FYNNEI. CDR3 length: 12 amino acids. Authors of the study amplified TCR beta CDR3 regions from RNA transcripts. Initially, a first-round RT-PCR of the TCR CDR3 employed the HTBI primer set. One entry per CDR3 protein, called by TCRdb with MiXCR from the multiplex PCR reads. Among about 700,000 distinct CDR3 sequences listed, nearly 45% were seen once. Orbital computed tomography, thyroid ultrasound, serum thyroxine and TRAb, and clinical symptoms together informed the diagnoses.

The chain uses TRBV2 and TRBJ1-1; 9 bases agree with TRBD1. This TCR came from an adult man with Graves' disease, either hyperthyroidism or ophthalmopathy (not recorded which). Sequenced material: peripheral blood or thyroid tissue (not recorded which). This CDR3 is CASSRDRVEAFF. CDR3 nucleotides: TGTGCCAGCAGTCGGGACAGGGTTGAAGCTTTCTTT.